The sequence of this T cell receptor delta chain was determined in a study of γδ T cells in repeated Plasmodium falciparum infection (dated by TCRdb to the early 2020s). Regarding the study in general: The natural-infection arm enrolled Malian children exposed to intense seasonal malaria transmission, compared against age and gender matched Australian children. Four controlled human malaria infections were administered to five malaria-naive U.S. adults over around 600 days by bites from P. falciparum NF54-infected Anopheles stephensi mosquitoes. In the study, the shaping of the human gammadelta T cell repertoire by repeated Plasmodium falciparum infection was examined using natural infection in Mali and controlled human malaria infection. Samples were collected from controlled-infection subjects at baseline, immediately before selected infections, and 21 days after each infection. Malian gammadelta TCR repertoires were analysed cross-sectionally during no-transmission periods and were analysed longitudinally across acute febrile malaria episodes.

Study-wide conclusions, independent of this receptor: Vgamma9/Vdelta2+ TCR repertoires kept a highly stable polyclonal repertoire across time and infection, and many TCRgamma sequences overlapped between individuals. Analysis of inter-individual variability in gammadelta T cell responses was limited by the small size of the controlled-infection cohort. In Vdelta2-negative gammadelta TCR repertoires, which were largely Vdelta1+, repeated controlled infections appeared to drive waves of new clonotype selection. Compared with the repertoires of Australian children, the Vdelta2-negative gammadelta TCR repertoires of Malian children appeared more clonally expanded, less diverse and less shared. Generalizability was limited because the Malian cohort came from a small rural village made up predominantly of one ethnic group.

The germline V gene provides CDR1 GEAIGNYY and CDR2 EKD. The cysteine opens and the phenylalanine closes a CDR3 of 16 amino acids. The sequence is cut down to CDR3 DNA, 48 bases in frame from base 1. Comments on this clone: Its cognate antigen has yet to be identified. Only one base separates this from a far larger clonotype, so it likely reflects a read error. This sample also contains other DNA sequences that code for the same CDR3.

Library construction relied on multiplex PCR. Sequenced on an Illumina MiSeq. Both TCR gamma (TRG) and TCR delta (TRD) chains were sequenced from each sorted gammadelta T cell sample. On the study's bioinformatics: The repertoire analyses used clonotype tree plots, the accumulated frequency of the top 20 clonotypes, and diversity index (DI) and D75 metrics. Clonotypes were called again by TCRdb from the public reads via CATT, and duplicate nucleotide sequences were then merged into one entry. The V and J calls were determined by TCRdb, not by the authors. This sample gives roughly 93,000 delta-chain clones in total; 1.4% of them show up just once. 7% to 9.5% of the sample lies in the top ten. Vgamma9/Vdelta2+ and Vdelta2-negative gammadelta T cell populations were flow-sorted from peripheral blood mononuclear cells for bulk TCR repertoire analysis.

The sequencing input was gamma-delta T cells from blood. The receptor was isolated from a pool of human donors (malaria-infected and uninfected, not separated). The V gene call reads TRDV2; no J gene was called; the DNA was not compared with TRDD3, the D call given in the table. The DNA sequence is given as TGTGCCTGTGACACAGTGGGGGATAGCCTACCCAGACCACTGATCTTT. Its protein reads: CACDTVGDSLPRPLIF.